Sequencing of this TCR beta chain was carried out in a study of CD8 T cells in Susac syndrome. The CDR3 has 18 residues. Trimming removed 0 bases at V and 3 bases at J, with 19 bases between. Germline V gene data show CDR1 as LGHNA and CDR2 as YNFKEQ. Reverse transcription of about 0.5 to 1 ug RNA was carried out with random hexamers. TCRdb re-analysed the immunoSEQ multiplex PCR reads in MiXCR, keeping a single row per CDR3 protein. The sample holds a few hundred thousand distinct CDR3 sequences; approximately 95% are singletons and the top ten take around 0.08%. The multiple sclerosis controls comprised treatment-naive patients whose relapsing-remitting disease was stable or active.

Sequenced input: CD4+ T cells from PBMCs. The rearrangement joins TRBV4-2 to TRBJ2-3; D tentatively fits TRBD1 or TRBD2 (6 bases each). This receptor was identified in a human donor with multiple sclerosis. Written as DNA, the CDR3 is TGTGCCAGCAGCCAAGATCTAATCCTCGGGGGCTGGACAGATACGCAGTATTTT. Protein product: CASSQDLILGGWTDTQYF.